This TCR beta chain appears in the sequencing data of a study of shared clonotypes between healthy human individuals (TCRdb year 2020). At the level of the whole study: A couple of women and a few men aged 18 to 49 years were included in the cohort. To estimate repertoire size and how much clonotype sharing occurs between individuals, the study deeply sequenced the blood TCR repertoires of 4 to 6 healthy adults. For each donor, CD4 naive and CD4 memory were each given three plates, CD8 naive was given two plates, and CD8 memory was given one plate. Between about 0.85 and 9.5 billion PBMCs per donor were obtained by leukapheresis. To increase sequencing depth and limit assay-specific biases, different laboratories used diverse techniques to prepare libraries and sequence TCR repertoires.

Healthy HIV-negative adults with no recently reported acute infections or vaccinations were included as donors. Every donor was a Caucasian adult living in Nashville, Tennessee, USA. Magnetic negative selection was used to enrich CD4+ T cells, after which naive cells were positively selected on CD45RA and the negative fraction became the memory subset. After blood collection by leukapheresis, PBMCs were isolated using Ficoll-Histopaque density gradient centrifugation and then cryopreserved in the vapor phase of liquid nitrogen. Analytical flow cytometry was used to check the purity and quantity of every magnetically sorted T cell population. Each sorted fraction had its genomic DNA isolated and then quantified by UV absorbance on a Nanodrop 2000c. Of note for this clone: The antigen it binds to is not known. Base-call qualities are not available, and no considerably larger clone is one nucleotide away.

TCR CDR3 regions were amplified from genomic DNA by multiplex PCR using the deep immunoSEQ assay. Extracted genomic DNA from each cell subset was distributed evenly across all wells of several immunoSEQ 96-well plates, and each plate was treated as a replicate. For sorted subsets, 200 to 250 ng of genomic DNA, equivalent to some 33,000 T cell genomes, went into each replicate PCR. Purified libraries were quantified with a Qubit 3.0 fluorometer, sized on a Bioanalyzer 2100, and re-quantified with the KAPA Library Quantification kit. A separate single-read 150-cycle Illumina NextSeq 550 flow cell was used to sequence each immunoSEQ 96-well plate. In the paper's pipeline: The immunoSEQ output contained only junctional sequences without quality scores, so filtering could not match that applied to full-length reads. To assign V/J genes and CDR3, sequences were annotated using PyIR, a Python wrapper for IgBLAST v1.9, with IMGT germline references. Reads were removed for weak V/J assignments (E-value above 1e-6), missing CDR3, stop codons, out-of-frame junctions, or ambiguous translated residues. V3J clonotypes were defined as sequences sharing an identical inferred V gene, J gene, and CDR3 amino acid sequence. Percentage overlap between repertoires was computed as shared unique clonotypes divided by the size of the smaller repertoire. RTK rarefaction, the Chao1 estimator, and Recon v2.1 estimates of unobserved clonotypes were used to assess repertoire richness. OLGA was used to compute generation probabilities for all TCRbeta clonotypes that the gDNA method yielded from several donors. This is the immuneACCESS table as TCRdb keeps it, with only in-frame sequences that have V and J called. A part of the clones is gone; compared with another copy, unresolved V genes explain less than half, and the rest is unexplained. V and J calls and clone size are given by that table; D and trimming were obtained from the DNA. The sample includes around 1,000,000 clones, with 70% to 80% observed a single time. The biggest ten clones account for roughly 0.82% of the sample.

Study-level results and caveats: Estimated clonotype richness was generally larger for naive than for memory subsets. Only blood was sampled, and tissue TCR repertoires likely differ from those in blood. Compared with non-shared clonotypes, the clonotypes found in all four sorted-subset donors had higher generation probabilities. When four donors were compared, the shared fraction of clonotypes was roughly 4.8% for naive CD4, roughly 3.4% for naive CD8, more than 2% for memory CD4, and 0.35% to 0.5% for memory CD8. Even with the large sequencing depth, rarefaction of the sorted-subset datasets indicated that sequencing was incomplete. Because the study included only a small number of donors, the genetic and exposure-history diversity represented was limited. Pairwise subsampling led to the expectation that sequencing depth would affect the degree of clonotype sharing among donors.

The TCR was taken from a man aged 18-30 years in good health. Some clones in this sample may be carry-over from other donors' samples. Sequences were obtained from memory CD4+ T cells from PBMCs. Explained via the paper, the cell subset or site label denotes: CD45RA-negative fraction.

The bases read TGTGCCAGCAGCTTGGCCGGGGGTGGCGGAGAGACCCAGTACTTC. Its translation is CASSLAGGGGETQYF. The chain links TRBV5-4 with TRBJ2-5; TRBD2 could be the D gene, as 6 bases match. V was cut back by 0 bases and J by 4 bases, leaving a gap of 13 bases between them. Inclusive of the bounding cysteine and phenylalanine, the CDR3 is 15 residues long. The DNA shown is the 45-base CDR3, in frame from base 1. The germline V gene (reference sequence) provides CDR1 SGHNT and CDR2 YYREEE.